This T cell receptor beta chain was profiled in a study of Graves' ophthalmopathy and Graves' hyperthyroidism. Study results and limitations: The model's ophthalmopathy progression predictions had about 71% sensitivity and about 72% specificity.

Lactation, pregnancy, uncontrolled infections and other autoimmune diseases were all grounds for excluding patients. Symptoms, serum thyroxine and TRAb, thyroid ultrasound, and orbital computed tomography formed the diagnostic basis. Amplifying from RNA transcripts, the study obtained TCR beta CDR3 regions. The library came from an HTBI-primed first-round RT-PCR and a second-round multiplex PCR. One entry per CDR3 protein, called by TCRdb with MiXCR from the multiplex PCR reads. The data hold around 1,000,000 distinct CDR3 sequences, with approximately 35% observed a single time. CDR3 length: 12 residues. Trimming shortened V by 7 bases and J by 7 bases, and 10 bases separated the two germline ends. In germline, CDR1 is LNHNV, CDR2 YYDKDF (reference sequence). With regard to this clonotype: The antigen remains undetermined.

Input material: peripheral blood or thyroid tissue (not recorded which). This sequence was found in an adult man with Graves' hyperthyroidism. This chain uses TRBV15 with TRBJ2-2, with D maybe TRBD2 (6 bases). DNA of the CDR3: TGTGCCACCAACGAGGGAGGCGGGGAGCTGTTTTTT. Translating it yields CATNEGGGELFF.